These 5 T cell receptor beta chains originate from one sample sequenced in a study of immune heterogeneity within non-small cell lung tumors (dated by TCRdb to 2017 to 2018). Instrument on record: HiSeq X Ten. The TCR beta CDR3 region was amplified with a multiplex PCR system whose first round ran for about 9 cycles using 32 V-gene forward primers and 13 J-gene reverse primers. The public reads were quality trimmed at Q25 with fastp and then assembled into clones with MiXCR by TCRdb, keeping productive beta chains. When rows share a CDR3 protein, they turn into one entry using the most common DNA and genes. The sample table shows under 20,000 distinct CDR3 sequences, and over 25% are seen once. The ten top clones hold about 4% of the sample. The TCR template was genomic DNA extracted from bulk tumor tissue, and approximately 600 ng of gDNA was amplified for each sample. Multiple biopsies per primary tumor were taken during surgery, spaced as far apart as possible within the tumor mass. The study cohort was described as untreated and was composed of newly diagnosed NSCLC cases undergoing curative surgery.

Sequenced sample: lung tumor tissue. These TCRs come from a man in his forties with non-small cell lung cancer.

CDR3 protein: CASSQLIRGPNEKLFF. The CDR3 region has the DNA TGTGCCAGCAGCCAACTCATTAGGGGCCCCAATGAAAAACTGTTTTTT. V and J are TRBV3-1 and TRBJ1-4; D is possibly TRBD1 (5 bases). This CDR3 region has 16 residues. Germline-derived CDR1 and CDR2 are LGHDT and YNNKEL (reference sequence). V was clipped by 2 bases and J by 5 bases, with 15 bases between them.

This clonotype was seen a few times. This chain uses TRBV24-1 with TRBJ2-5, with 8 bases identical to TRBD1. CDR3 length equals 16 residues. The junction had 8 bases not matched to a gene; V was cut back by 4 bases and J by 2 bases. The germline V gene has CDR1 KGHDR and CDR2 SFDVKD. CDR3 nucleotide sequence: TGTGCCACCAGTGAAGCCGGGACAGGAGGTCAAGAGACCCAGTACTTC. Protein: CATSEAGTGGQETQYF.

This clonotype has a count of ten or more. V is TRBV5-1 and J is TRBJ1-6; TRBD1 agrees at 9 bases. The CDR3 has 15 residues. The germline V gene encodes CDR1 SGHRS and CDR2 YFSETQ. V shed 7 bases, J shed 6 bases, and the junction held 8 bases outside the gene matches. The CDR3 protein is CASAPGDRVNSPLHF. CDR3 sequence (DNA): TGCGCCAGCGCGCCGGGGGACAGGGTTAATTCACCCCTCCACTTT.

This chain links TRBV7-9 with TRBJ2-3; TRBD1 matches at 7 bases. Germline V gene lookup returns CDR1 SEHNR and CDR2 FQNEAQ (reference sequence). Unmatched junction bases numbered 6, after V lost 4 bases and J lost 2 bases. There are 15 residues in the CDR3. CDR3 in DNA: TGTGCCAGCAGCTGGGACAGCCGATCCACAGATACGCAGTATTTT. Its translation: CASSWDSRSTDTQYF. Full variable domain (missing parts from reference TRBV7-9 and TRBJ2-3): DTGVSQNPRHKITKRGQNVTFRCDPISEHNRLYWYRQTLGQGPEFLTYFQNEAQLEKSRLLSDRFSAERPKGSFSTLEIQRTEQGDSAMYLCASSWDSRSTDTQYFGPGTRLTVL.

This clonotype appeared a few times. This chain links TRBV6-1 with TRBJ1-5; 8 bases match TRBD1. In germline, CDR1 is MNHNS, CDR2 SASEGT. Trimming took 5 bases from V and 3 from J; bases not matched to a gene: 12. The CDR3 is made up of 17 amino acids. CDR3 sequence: CASSSSTRTGPNQPQHF. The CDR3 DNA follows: TGTGCCAGCAGTTCCTCCACCCGGACAGGGCCCAATCAGCCCCAGCATTTT.